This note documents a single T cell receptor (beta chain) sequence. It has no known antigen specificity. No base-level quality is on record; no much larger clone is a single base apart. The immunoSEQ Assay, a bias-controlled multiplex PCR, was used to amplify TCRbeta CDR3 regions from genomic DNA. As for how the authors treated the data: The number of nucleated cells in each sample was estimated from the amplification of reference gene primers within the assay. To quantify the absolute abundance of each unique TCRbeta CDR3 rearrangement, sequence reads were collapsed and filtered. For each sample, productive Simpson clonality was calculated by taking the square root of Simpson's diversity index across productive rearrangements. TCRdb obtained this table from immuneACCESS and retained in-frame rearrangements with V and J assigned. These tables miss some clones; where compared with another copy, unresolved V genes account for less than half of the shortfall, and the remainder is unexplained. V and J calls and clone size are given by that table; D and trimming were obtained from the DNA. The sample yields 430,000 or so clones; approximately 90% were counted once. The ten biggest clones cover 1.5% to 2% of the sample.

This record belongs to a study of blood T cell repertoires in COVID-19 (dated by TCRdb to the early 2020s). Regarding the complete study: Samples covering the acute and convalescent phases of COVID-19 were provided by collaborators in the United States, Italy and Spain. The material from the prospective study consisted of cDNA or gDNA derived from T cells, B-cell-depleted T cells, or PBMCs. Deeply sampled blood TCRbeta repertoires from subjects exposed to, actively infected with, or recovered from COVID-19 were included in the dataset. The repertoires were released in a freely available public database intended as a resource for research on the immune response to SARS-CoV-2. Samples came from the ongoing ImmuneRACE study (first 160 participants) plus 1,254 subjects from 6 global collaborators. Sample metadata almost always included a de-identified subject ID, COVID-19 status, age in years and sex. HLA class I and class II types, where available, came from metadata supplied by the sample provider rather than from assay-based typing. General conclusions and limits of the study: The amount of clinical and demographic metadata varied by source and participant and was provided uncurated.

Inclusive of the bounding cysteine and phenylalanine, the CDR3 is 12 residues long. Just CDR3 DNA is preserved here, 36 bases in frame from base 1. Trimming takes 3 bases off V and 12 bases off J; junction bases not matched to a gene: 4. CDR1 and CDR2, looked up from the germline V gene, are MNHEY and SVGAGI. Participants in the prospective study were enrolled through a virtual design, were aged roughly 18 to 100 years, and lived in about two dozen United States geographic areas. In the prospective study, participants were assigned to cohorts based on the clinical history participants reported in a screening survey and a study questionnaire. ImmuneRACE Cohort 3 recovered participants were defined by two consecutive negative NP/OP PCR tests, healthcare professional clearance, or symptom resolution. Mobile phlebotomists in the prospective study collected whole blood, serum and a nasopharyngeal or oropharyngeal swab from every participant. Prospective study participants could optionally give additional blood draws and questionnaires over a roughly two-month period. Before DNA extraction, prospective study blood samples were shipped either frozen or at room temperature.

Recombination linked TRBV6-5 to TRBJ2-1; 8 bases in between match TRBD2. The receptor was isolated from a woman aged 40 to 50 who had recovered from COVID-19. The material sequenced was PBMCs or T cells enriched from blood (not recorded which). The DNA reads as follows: TGTGCCAGCAGTTATGCGGGGGGACGGCAGTTCTTC. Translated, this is CASSYAGGRQFF.